Below, 4 T cell receptor beta chains from the same sample are listed, as sequenced in a study of blood T cell repertoires in COVID-19. Using immunoSEQ multiplex PCR, the repertoire was profiled, and TCRdb retains in-frame clones only, with some absent. The data contain roughly 170,000 clones, roughly 80% of them singletons. The sample consisted of PBMCs or T cells enriched from blood (not recorded which). Receptor source: a woman aged 40-49 years with acute COVID-19.

V and J are TRBV7-2 and TRBJ2-3; the match to TRBD2 covers 13 bases. With 7 bases clipped from V and 6 bases from J, the junction kept 10 bases outside the gene matches. The CDR3 sequence is 16 residues long. The germline CDR1 and CDR2 sequences are SGHTA and FQGNSA. The chain's CDR3 is CASTPRLAGGRDTQYF. The CDR3 region has the DNA TGTGCCAGCACCCCCAGACTAGCGGGAGGACGCGATACGCAGTATTTT.

This clone turned up a few times. Other DNA sequences of this sample code for an identical CDR3. The chain combines TRBV7-2 with TRBJ2-5; 9 bases match TRBD1. The ends lost 5 bases at V and 2 bases at J; junction bases unmatched: 3. The CDR3 extends over 14 amino acids. Germline lookup yields CDR1 SGHTA and CDR2 FQGNSA. The CDR3 nucleotides read TGTGCCAGCAGCCCAGACAGGGGGCAAGAGACCCAGTACTTC. It encodes CASSPDRGQETQYF.

The chain joins TRBV27 to TRBJ2-3, with TRBD1 as a possible D gene (5 bases). The V and J ends lost 4 bases and 0 bases respectively, with 20 bases between them. Germline CDR1 MNHEY, CDR2 SMNVEV (reference sequence). This CDR3 has 18 amino acids. The CDR3 region is CASSSTSGQWGSTDTQYF. The CDR3 DNA is TGTGCCAGCAGTTCCACCTCGGGCCAATGGGGCAGCACAGATACGCAGTATTTT.

This chain uses TRBV10-2 with TRBJ1-4, with D maybe TRBD1 (5 bases). The germline V and J ends were trimmed by 2 bases and 2 bases, with 9 bases remaining between them. There are 15 residues in the CDR3. Germline CDR1 WSHSY, CDR2 SAAADI. The CDR3 region is CASSERAGTNEKLFF. CDR3 in DNA: TGCGCCAGCAGTGAGAGGGCAGGGACTAATGAAAAACTGTTTTTT.